Below, one T cell receptor beta chain is given with its context. Its target is unknown. The data originate from a study of immune cell composition in non-small cell lung cancer. The study's findings and limits: Tumour-reactive clones were not shown to match dominant in vivo tumour clones. No significant correlation existed between pack-years smoked and tumour clonality.

TCRdb keeps only in-frame clones here, not all; method: immunoSEQ multiplex PCR. This table holds about 2,400 clones, 70% to 85% found once. The CDR3 loop spans 14 amino acids. Trimming shortened V by 3 bases and J by 6 bases, and 13 bases separated the two germline ends. Germline V lookup: CDR1 SGDLS, CDR2 YYNGEE. The normal lung sample lay at least 3 cm, and maximally far, from the tumour. The sample taken for sequencing was non-adjacent lung tissue. The sequence was collected from a human donor with non-small cell lung cancer. The J gene is TRBJ2-1, the V gene TRBV9, with D unclear. CDR3 nucleotide sequence: TGTGCCAGCAGCGCTGACATCTCGGTCAATGAGCAGTTCTTC. Its translation is CASSADISVNEQFF.